Listed below are T cell receptor beta chains from one sample, sequenced in a study of blood T cells in healthy people across ages. TCRdb reprocessed the 5' RACE reads via MiXCR and lists one record per CDR3 protein. The sample lists about 680,000 distinct CDR3 sequences; around 45% were seen once. Source material: blood. Every receptor here comes from a woman aged 55-69 years in good health. Both conserved end residues are part of each CDR3. D genes are given only for firm matches. Clone size is not always given. Where it is, it says once, few, many or a class for expanded clones.

NA	TRBD2	TRBV5-1	13	TRBJ2-5	CASSDTSGETQYF	TGCGCCAGCAGTGATACTAGCGGAGAGACCCAGTACTTC
few	TRBD1	TRBV7-8	15	TRBJ1-1	CASSSGTVHSGEAFF	TGTGCCAGCAGCTCCGGGACAGTTCATTCAGGCGAAGCTTTCTTT
NA	NA	TRBV5-1	15	TRBJ2-7	CASSLEAVGSYEQYF	TGCGCCAGCAGCTTGGAGGCGGTGGGCAGCTACGAGCAGTACTTC
NA	NA	TRBV27	14	TRBJ1-5	CASRPTGLGQPQHF	TGTGCCAGCAGACCGACAGGCCTAGGGCAGCCCCAGCATTTT
NA	NA	TRBV20-1	12	TRBJ2-1	CSGTGVMNEQFF	TGCAGTGGCACAGGAGTTATGAATGAGCAGTTCTTC
many	NA	TRBV4-1	15	TRBJ1-2	CASSQDRVSGYGYTF	TGCGCCAGCAGCCAAGATCGAGTCAGCGGCTATGGCTACACCTTC
NA	NA	TRBV27	16	TRBJ2-6	CASSLFVGPGANVLTF	TGTGCCAGCAGTTTATTCGTGGGGCCTGGGGCCAACGTCCTGACTTTC
NA	TRBD2	TRBV6-1	14	TRBJ2-3	CANRGGFRTDTQYF	TGTGCCAACCGGGGGGGGTTTAGGACAGATACGCAGTATTTT
NA	NA	TRBV28	15	TRBJ2-7	CASSSPTIGRDEQYF	TGTGCCAGCAGTTCACCGACTATCGGGAGAGACGAGCAGTACTTC
few	NA	TRBV28	15	TRBJ1-2	CASSSPDGFGYGYTF	TGTGCCAGCAGTTCCCCGGACGGCTTCGGCTATGGCTACACCTTC